Below, 13 T cell receptor beta chains from the same sample are listed, as sequenced in a study of low-dose radiotherapy and immunotherapy resistance in tumors. First-strand cDNA relied on TRAV- and TRBV-specific primers spanning alpha and beta chains. With a V-primer adapter and a constant-region primer, TCRs were amplified for around 20 PCR cycles. TCRdb redid the calling of the reads with MiXCR, one entry per CDR3 protein. The table has more than 90,000 distinct CDR3 sequences, about 20% seen once; the top ten hold 4.1%. Time point meaning: after trial treatment. Treatment meaning: LDRT plus nivolumab, ipilimumab, low-dose cyclophosphamide and aspirin (RACIN trial). Sequences were derived from PBMCs, sampled after low-dose radiotherapy plus immunotherapy. These receptors all come from a male donor with prostate cancer.

This clonotype came up many times. The rearrangement links TRBV5-1 to TRBJ2-3; 8 bases align to TRBD1. The CDR3 totals 17 residues. Germline CDR1 reads SGHRS; CDR2 reads YFSETQ. V lost 0 bases, J lost 4 bases, and 10 bases stayed unmatched. The CDR3 spells CASSLGVGQGGSDTQYF. DNA of the CDR3: TGCGCCAGCAGCTTGGGAGTAGGACAGGGTGGCTCAGATACGCAGTATTTT.

This clonotype was picked up many times. V is TRBV2 and J is TRBJ1-1; D perhaps matches TRBD1 (6 bases). V was clipped by 6 bases and J by 10 bases, with 12 bases between them. The CDR3 loop spans 11 amino acids. Germline values: CDR1 SNHLY, CDR2 FYNNEI. CDR3 protein: CASRRQGLAFF. The CDR3, as DNA: TGTGCCAGCAGAAGGCAGGGGTTAGCTTTCTTT.

In this sample, this clonotype turned up many times. This sequence joins TRBV6-5 and TRBJ2-1; D is possibly TRBD1 (6 bases). Germline loops: CDR1 MNHEY, CDR2 SVGAGI. The CDR3 spans 14 residues. The V end was cut by 7 bases, the J end by 8 bases, with 18 bases between. As DNA, the CDR3 is TGTGCCAGCAAGAAGGAGACAGGATATGATGAGCAGTTCTTC. This translates into CASKKETGYDEQFF.

This clonotype showed up just a few times. The V gene is TRBV15, the J gene TRBJ2-5, with TRBD2 identical over 10 bases. Germline V gene lookup returns CDR1 LNHNV and CDR2 YYDKDF (reference sequence). This CDR3 region has 16 residues. With 5 bases clipped from V and 3 bases from J, the junction kept 9 bases outside the gene matches. The CDR3 DNA follows: TGTGCCACCAGCTCAGAGTTCACTAGCGGGGAAGAGACCCAGTACTTC. This sequence encodes CATSSEFTSGEETQYF.

This clonotype was observed at least ten times. The chain links TRBV10-3 to TRBJ2-3; the match to TRBD2 covers 8 bases. Trimming cost V 3 bases and J 1 base; bases outside gene matches: 3. Germline values: CDR1 ENHRY, CDR2 SYGVKD. This CDR3 comprises 15 residues. This CDR3 reads CAISEAGERTDTQYF. The CDR3 region has the DNA TGTGCCATCAGTGAAGCGGGGGAGCGCACAGATACGCAGTATTTT.

This clonotype was detected ten times or more. The chain links TRBV20-1 to TRBJ2-5; D possibly corresponds to TRBD1 (6 bases). In germline, CDR1 is DFQATT, CDR2 SNEGSKA (reference sequence). Deletions cut 6 bases from V and 5 bases from J, with 19 bases between. The CDR3 contains 14 residues. CDR3 in amino acids: CSALGPGVRETQYF. The CDR3 nucleotides read TGCAGTGCCCTAGGTCCAGGGGTTCGCGAGACCCAGTACTTC.

The chain couples TRBV7-2 to TRBJ2-1, with unresolved D. V lost 0 bases and J lost 5, with 2 bases in between. This CDR3 region has 12 residues. Germline CDR1 is SGHTA and CDR2 is FQGNSA. The CDR3 region has the DNA TGTGCCAGCAGCTTAGCGAACAATGAGCAGTTCTTC. Translated: CASSLANNEQFF.

Many counts were recorded for this clonotype. DNA for the CDR3: TGTGCCAGCAGCTTAGTGCGGGGGAATGAGCAGTTCTTC. It translates to CASSLVRGNEQFF. The V call is TRBV11-2, the J call TRBJ2-1, with 7 positions matching TRBD2. In germline, CDR1 is SGHAT, CDR2 FQNNGV. Trimming took 1 base from V and 7 from J; bases not matched to a gene: 1. This CDR3 has 13 amino acids.

This clonotype was seen ten or more times. J is TRBJ1-2 and V is TRBV20-1; tentative D call: TRBD1 (6 bases). CDR3 length: 13 residues. CDR1 is DFQATT and CDR2 is SNEGSKA in the germline V gene (reference sequence). The CDR3 spells CTGTSYRDSGYTF. DNA of the CDR3: TGCACCGGGACCTCCTACAGGGATAGTGGCTACACCTTC.

This clonotype showed up many times. V is TRBV11-2 and J is TRBJ2-1, with 10 nucleotides matching TRBD2. The CDR3 has 16 amino acids. Germline lookup yields CDR1 SGHAT and CDR2 FQNNGV. V shed 2 bases and J 2 bases; nucleotides not matched to a gene: 3. The CDR3 bases are TGTGCCAGCAGCTTATTAGCGGGGGGCCCCTACAATGAGCAGTTCTTC. Protein sequence: CASSLLAGGPYNEQFF.

At least ten counts were recorded for this clonotype. This could be a read error, since a much larger clone is one nucleotide away. The J gene is TRBJ2-5, the V gene TRBV7-9; D gene unclear. Germline V CDR1 and CDR2: SEHNR, FQNEAQ (reference sequence). CDR3 length: 11 amino acids. V gave up 2 bases and J gave up 4 bases, with 2 bases separating them. The CDR3: CASSLTETQYF. The CDR3 region has the DNA TGTGCCAGCAGCTTAACAGAGACCCAGTACTTC.

The chain couples TRBV19 to TRBJ1-5; 8 bases map to TRBD1. Germline CDR1 and CDR2: LNHDA and SQIVND (reference sequence). This CDR3 contains 16 residues. J gave up 4 bases and V 4 bases, and 9 bases lay outside the gene matches. CDR3 protein: CASSKAGTGQNQPQHF. CDR3 DNA: TGTGCCAGTAGTAAGGCTGGGACAGGACAAAATCAGCCCCAGCATTTT.

This clonotype was recorded at least ten times. This chain joins TRBV11-3 and TRBJ2-7; possibly TRBD2 for D (6 bases). There are 13 residues in the CDR3. The germline gives CDR1 SGHNT, CDR2 YENEEA. V lost 6 bases and J lost 0, with 9 bases in between. CDR3 residues: CASSFGSSYEQYF. The CDR3, as DNA: TGTGCCAGCAGTTTCGGGAGCTCCTACGAGCAGTACTTC.